Sequencing of this T cell receptor (beta chain) was carried out in a study of cytomegalovirus exposure and HLA in healthy donors. Findings and caveats of the study: Reportedly, cytomegalovirus status was diagnosed with high sensitivity and specificity.

TCRdb's table, derived via immunoSEQ multiplex PCR, lists solely in-frame clones and lacks some. The sample has under 75,000 clones, approximately 97% seen once. For this clone: The antigen is unknown.

CDR1 and CDR2 (germline): LNHDA, SQIVND (reference sequence). The J segment lost 1 base and the V segment lost 4 bases, leaving 9 bases of the junction unmatched. CDR3 length equals 17 residues. The source of this sequence is a young woman in good health and CMV-seropositive. This rearrangement joins TRBV19 to TRBJ2-2, with TRBD1 matching over 7 bases. Sequences were obtained from PBMCs. CDR3 bases: TGTGCCAGTAGTAGCCCGACCGGGACAGAGAACACCGGGGAGCTGTTTTTT. Translating gives CASSSPTGTENTGELFF. Full variable domain (outside the CDR3, taken from reference TRBV19 and TRBJ2-2): DGGITQSPKYLFRKEGQNVTLSCEQNLNHDAMYWYRQDPGQGLRLIYYSQIVNDFQKGDIAEGYSVSREKKESFPLTVTSAQKNPTAFYLCASSSPTGTENTGELFFGEGSRLTVL.